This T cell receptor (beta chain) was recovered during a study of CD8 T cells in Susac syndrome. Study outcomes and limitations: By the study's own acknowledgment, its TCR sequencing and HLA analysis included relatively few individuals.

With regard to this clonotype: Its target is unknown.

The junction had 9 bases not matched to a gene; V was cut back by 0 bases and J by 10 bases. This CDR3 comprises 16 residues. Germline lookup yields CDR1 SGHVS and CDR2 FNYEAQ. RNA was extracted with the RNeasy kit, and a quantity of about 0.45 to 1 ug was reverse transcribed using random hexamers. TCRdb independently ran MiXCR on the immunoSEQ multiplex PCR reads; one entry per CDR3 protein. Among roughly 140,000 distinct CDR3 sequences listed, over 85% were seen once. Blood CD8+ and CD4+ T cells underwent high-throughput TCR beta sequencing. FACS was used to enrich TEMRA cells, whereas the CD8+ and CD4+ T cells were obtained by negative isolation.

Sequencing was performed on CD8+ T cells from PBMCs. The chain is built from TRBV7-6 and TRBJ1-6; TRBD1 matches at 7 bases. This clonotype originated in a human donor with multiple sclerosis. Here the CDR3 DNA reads TGTGCCAGCAGCTTAGCGCTAACAGGGGAACGGTCACCCCTCCACTTT. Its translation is CASSLALTGERSPLHF. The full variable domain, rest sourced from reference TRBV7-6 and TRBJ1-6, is GAGVSQSPRYKVTKRGQDVALRCDPISGHVSLYWYRQALGQGPEFLTYFNYEAQQDKSGLPNDRFSAERPEGSISTLTIQRTEQRDSAMYRCASSLALTGERSPLHFGNGTRLTVT.